The 12 T cell receptor beta chains presented below share a single source sample, sequenced in a study of blood T cell repertoires in COVID-19. Clones were sequenced by immunoSEQ multiplex PCR, and TCRdb holds only the in-frame ones, with some missing. Of under 200,000 clones in the sample, 75% to 90% were seen once. The sequencing sample was made of peripheral blood. The receptor set was obtained from a man in his 70s with active or convalescent COVID-19.

The chain has TRBV12-3 or TRBV12-4 and TRBJ2-7, with TRBD1 matching over 7 bases. The CDR3 is made up of 12 amino acids. Trimming at V came to 6 bases and at J to 4 bases, leaving 3 bases not matched to a gene. The chain's CDR3 is CASSKGQYEQYF. The DNA for the CDR3 is TGTGCCAGCAGCAAGGGACAGTACGAGCAGTACTTC.

About this clone itself: The sample has other DNA sequences that encode this CDR3 too. CDR3 sequence: CSVGTSTDTQYF. The CDR3 DNA reads TGCAGCGTTGGTACAAGCACAGATACGCAGTATTTT. The chain joins TRBV29-1 to TRBJ2-3; D is unclear. The CDR3 sequence is 12 residues long. V shed 4 bases and J shed 0 bases, with 5 bases lying between them. Per the germline V gene, CDR1 is SQVTM and CDR2 is ANQGSEA.

This clone was counted between two and nine times. This chain connects TRBV5-4 to TRBJ2-5, with D possibly being TRBD2 (5 bases). Trimming stripped 3 bases from V and 5 bases from J, with 17 bases between. CDR3 length: 15 amino acids. CDR1 SGHNT and CDR2 YYREEE come from the germline V gene (reference sequence). The CDR3 bases are TGTGCCAGCAGCTATGACCCTGGAGGTGGGGAGACCCAGTACTTC. This codes for CASSYDPGGGETQYF.

The CDR3 reads CASSLRLGNQETQYF. DNA of the CDR3: TGTGCCAGCAGCCTCCGCCTCGGGAACCAAGAGACCCAGTACTTC. The gene calls are TRBV3-1 (or the pseudogene TRBV3-2) and TRBJ2-5; perhaps TRBD2 as D (5 bases). Trimming pared 4 bases from V and 0 bases from J, leaving 12 bases between. Looked up from germline, CDR1 is LGHDT and CDR2 is YNNKEL (reference sequence). The CDR3 is 15 amino acids.

The chain has TRBV19 and TRBJ2-1, with TRBD1 matching over 7 bases. Trimming at V came to 0 bases and at J to 0 bases, leaving 2 bases not matched to a gene. The CDR3 is made up of 16 amino acids. Germline V gene data show CDR1 as LNHDA and CDR2 as SQIVND (reference sequence). The CDR3 here is CASSIEGTVSYNEQFF. In DNA, the CDR3 is TGTGCCAGTAGTATAGAGGGGACAGTCTCCTACAATGAGCAGTTCTTC.

In regard to this clone: Other DNA variants within this sample encode the same CDR3. The genes are TRBV12-3 or TRBV12-4 and TRBJ2-5; D is unclear. Trimming removed 3 bases from V and 1 base from J, with 6 bases in between. CDR3 length equals 13 residues. This chain's CDR3 is CASSLSGQETQYF. The CDR3 DNA reads as TGTGCCAGCAGTTTGAGTGGCCAAGAGACCCAGTACTTC.

The genes are TRBV7-2 and TRBJ2-5; 12 bases match TRBD2. CDR1 SGHTA and CDR2 FQGNSA come from the germline V gene. CDR3 length: 14 amino acids. J gave up 5 bases and V 6 bases, and 4 bases lay outside the gene matches. CDR3 in DNA: TGTGCCAGCAGACTAGCGGGGGGCCTCGAGACCCAGTACTTC. This encodes CASRLAGGLETQYF.

The chain joins TRBV7-9 to TRBJ2-1; 8 bases align to TRBD1. The V segment lost 4 bases and the J segment 7 bases; nucleotides outside the gene matches: 9. The CDR3 is made up of 15 amino acids. Per the germline V gene, CDR1 is SEHNR and CDR2 is FQNEAQ (reference sequence). CDR3 DNA sequence: TGTGCCAGCAGCTCATACGGCAGGGGGCTTAATGAGCAGTTCTTC. This encodes CASSSYGRGLNEQFF.

The rearrangement links TRBV4-1 to TRBJ1-4; 7 bases are a match to TRBD1. V lost 5 bases and J lost 5; bases outside the gene matches: 8. Germline values: CDR1 MGHRA, CDR2 YSYEKL. The CDR3 is 15 amino acids. CDR3: CASSYTGALNEKLFF. As DNA, the CDR3 is TGCGCCAGCAGCTATACAGGGGCCCTAAATGAAAAACTGTTTTTT.

CDR3 nucleotide sequence: TGCGCCAGCAGTGAAAGGGGAGGAGAGCAGTTCTTC. Its translation is CASSERGGEQFF. The rearrangement links TRBV10-2 to TRBJ2-1; possible D gene TRBD2, 6 bases. The CDR3 runs 12 residues. The V and J ends lost 3 bases and 10 bases respectively, with 10 bases between them. Germline values: CDR1 WSHSY, CDR2 SAAADI.

V and J are TRBV5-5 and TRBJ2-7; possibly TRBD1 for D (5 bases). CDR3 length: 13 amino acids. Trimming cost V 4 bases and J 3 bases, with 11 bases left between them. Germline assignment: CDR1 SGHKS and CDR2 YYEKEE (reference sequence). CDR3 residues: CASSQDQGYEQYF. The DNA for the CDR3 is TGTGCCAGCAGCCAGGACCAGGGCTACGAGCAGTACTTC.

The chain employs TRBV7-2 and TRBJ2-7; 8 bases align to TRBD2. With 2 bases clipped from V and 0 bases from J, the junction kept 3 bases outside the gene matches. CDR1 and CDR2 from the germline V gene are SGHTA and FQGNSA. This CDR3 is 15 amino acids long. For the CDR3, the DNA is TGTGCCAGCAGCTTACAGGCGGGGGGCTCCTACGAGCAGTACTTC. Translating gives CASSLQAGGSYEQYF.